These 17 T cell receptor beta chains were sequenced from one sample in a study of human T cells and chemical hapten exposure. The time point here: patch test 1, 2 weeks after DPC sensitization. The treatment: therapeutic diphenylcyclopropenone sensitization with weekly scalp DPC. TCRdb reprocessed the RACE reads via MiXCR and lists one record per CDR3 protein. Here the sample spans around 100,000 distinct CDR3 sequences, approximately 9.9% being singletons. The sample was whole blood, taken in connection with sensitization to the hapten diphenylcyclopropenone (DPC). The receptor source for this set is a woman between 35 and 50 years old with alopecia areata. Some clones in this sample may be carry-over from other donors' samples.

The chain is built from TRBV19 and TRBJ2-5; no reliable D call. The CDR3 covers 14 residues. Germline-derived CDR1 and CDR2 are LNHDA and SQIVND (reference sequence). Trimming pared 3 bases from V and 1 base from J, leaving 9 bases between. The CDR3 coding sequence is TGTGCCAGTAGTATGTACAGCACCCAAGAGACCCAGTACTTC. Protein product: CASSMYSTQETQYF.

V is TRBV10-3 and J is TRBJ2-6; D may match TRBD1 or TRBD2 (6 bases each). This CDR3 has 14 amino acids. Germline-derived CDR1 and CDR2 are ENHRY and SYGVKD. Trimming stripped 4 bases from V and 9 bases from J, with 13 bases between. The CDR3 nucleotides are TGTGCCATCAGTGTCGGGGGCGAGGTCAACGTCCTGACTTTC. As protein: CAISVGGEVNVLTF.

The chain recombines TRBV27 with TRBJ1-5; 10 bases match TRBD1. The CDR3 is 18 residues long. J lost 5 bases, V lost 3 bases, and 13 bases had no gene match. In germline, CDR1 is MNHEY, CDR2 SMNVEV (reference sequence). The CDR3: CASSLGPGQGRVYQPQHF. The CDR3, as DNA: TGTGCCAGCAGTTTGGGGCCGGGACAGGGGAGGGTATATCAGCCCCAGCATTTT.

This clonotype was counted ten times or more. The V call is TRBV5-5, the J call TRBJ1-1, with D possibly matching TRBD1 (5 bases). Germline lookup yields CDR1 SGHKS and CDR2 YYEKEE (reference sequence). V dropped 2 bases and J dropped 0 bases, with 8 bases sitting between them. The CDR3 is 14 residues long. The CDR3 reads CASSFGTLNTEAFF. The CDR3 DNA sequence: TGTGCCAGCAGCTTCGGGACCTTGAACACTGAAGCTTTCTTT.

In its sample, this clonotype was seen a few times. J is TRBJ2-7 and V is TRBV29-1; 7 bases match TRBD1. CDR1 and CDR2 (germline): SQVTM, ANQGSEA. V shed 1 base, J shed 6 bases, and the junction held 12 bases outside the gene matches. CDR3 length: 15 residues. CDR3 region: CSVEGGTGEFREQYF. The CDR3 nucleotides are TGCAGCGTTGAAGGCGGTACAGGGGAGTTCCGCGAGCAGTACTTC.

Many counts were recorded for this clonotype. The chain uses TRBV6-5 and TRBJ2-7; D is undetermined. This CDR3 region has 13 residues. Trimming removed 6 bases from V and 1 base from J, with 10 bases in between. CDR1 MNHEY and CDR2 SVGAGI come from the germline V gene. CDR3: CASRLHRSYEQYF. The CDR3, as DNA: TGTGCCAGCAGGCTACATAGGTCCTACGAGCAGTACTTC.

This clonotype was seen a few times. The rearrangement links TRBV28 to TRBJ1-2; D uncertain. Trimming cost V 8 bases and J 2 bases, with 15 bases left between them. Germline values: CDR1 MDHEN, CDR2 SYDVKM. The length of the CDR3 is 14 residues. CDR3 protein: CASSLGLGNYGYTF. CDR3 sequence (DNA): TGTGCCAGCTCCTTGGGCCTAGGGAACTATGGCTACACCTTC.

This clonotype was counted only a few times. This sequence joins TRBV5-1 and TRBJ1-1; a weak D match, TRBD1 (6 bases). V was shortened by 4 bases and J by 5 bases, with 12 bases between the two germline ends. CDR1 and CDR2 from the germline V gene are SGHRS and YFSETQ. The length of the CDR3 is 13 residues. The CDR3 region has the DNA TGCGCCAGCAGCCGACAGGACGGGACTGAAGCTTTCTTT. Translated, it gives CASSRQDGTEAFF.

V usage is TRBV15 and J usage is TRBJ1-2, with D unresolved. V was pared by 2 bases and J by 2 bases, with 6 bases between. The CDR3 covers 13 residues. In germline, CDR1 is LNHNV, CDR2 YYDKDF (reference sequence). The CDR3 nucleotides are TGTGCCACCAGCAGAACCCTCAACTATGGCTACACCTTC. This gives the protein CATSRTLNYGYTF.

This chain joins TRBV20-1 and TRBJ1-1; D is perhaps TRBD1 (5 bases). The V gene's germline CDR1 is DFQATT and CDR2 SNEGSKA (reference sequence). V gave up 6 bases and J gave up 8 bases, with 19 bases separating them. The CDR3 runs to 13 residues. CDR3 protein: CSASLMGVREAFF. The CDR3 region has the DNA TGCAGTGCCAGCCTCATGGGGGTCCGGGAAGCTTTCTTT.

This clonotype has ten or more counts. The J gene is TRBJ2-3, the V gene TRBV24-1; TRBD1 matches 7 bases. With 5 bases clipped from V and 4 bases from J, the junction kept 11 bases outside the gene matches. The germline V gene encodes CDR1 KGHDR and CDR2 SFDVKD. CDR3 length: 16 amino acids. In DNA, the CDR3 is TGTGCCACCAGTGCCCCCGAGGGGGCGATAGCAGATACGCAGTATTTT. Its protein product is CATSAPEGAIADTQYF.

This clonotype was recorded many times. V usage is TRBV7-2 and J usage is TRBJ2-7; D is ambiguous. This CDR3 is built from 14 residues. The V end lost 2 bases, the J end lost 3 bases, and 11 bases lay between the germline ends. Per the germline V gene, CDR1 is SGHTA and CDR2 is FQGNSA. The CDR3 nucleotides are TGTGCCAGCAGCTTATTACGGAACCGCTACGAGCAGTACTTC. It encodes CASSLLRNRYEQYF.

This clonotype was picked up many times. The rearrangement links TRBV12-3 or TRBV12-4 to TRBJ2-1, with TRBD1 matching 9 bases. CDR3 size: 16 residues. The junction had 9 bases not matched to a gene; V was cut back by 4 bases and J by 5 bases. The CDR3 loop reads CASSSPSRDRDNEQFF. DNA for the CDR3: TGTGCCAGCAGTTCTCCGTCCCGGGACAGGGACAATGAGCAGTTCTTC.

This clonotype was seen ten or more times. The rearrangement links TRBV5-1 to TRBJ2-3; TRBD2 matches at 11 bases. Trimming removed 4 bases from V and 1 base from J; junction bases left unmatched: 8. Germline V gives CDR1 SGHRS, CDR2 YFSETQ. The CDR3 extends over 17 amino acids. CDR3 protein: CASSAVAGGRRTDTQYF. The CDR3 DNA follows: TGCGCCAGCAGCGCAGTAGCGGGAGGGCGACGCACAGATACGCAGTATTTT.

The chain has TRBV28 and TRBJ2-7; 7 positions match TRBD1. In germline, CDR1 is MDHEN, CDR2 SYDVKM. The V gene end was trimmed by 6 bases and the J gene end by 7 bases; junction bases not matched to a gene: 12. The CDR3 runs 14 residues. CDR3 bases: TGTGCCAGCAGCGCGACAGGGCTTTCTCATGAGCAGTACTTC. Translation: CASSATGLSHEQYF.

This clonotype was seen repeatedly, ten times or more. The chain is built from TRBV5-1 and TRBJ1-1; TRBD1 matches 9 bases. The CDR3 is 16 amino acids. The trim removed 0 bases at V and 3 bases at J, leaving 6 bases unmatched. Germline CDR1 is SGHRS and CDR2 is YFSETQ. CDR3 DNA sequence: TGCGCCAGCAGCTTGGCCCCCCGGACAGGGGACACTGAAGCTTTCTTT. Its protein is CASSLAPRTGDTEAFF.

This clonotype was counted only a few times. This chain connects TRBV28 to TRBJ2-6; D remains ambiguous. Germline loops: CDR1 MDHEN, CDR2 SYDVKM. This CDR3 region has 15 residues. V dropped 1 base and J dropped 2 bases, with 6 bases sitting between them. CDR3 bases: TGTGCCAGCAGTTTATCGACCCCTGGGGCCAACGTCCTGACTTTC. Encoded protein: CASSLSTPGANVLTF.